This entry describes one T cell receptor beta chain. The target antigen is unknown. This CDR3 is also generated by other DNA sequences in the sample. These data belong to a study of shared clonotypes between healthy human individuals. Study-level information: Aged between 18 and 49, the donors were a couple of women and three men.

Naive CD8 isolation took CD45RO-negative cells positively selected for CCR7 and excluded terminally differentiated effector memory CD45RA+ cells. Whole-study findings and limits: A few donors held about 4.5% of naive CD4 clonotypes in common.

V lost 3 bases and J 1 base, leaving 7 bases between the germline ends. This CDR3 comprises 13 residues. Germline V gene sequence: CDR1 SQVTM, CDR2 ANQGSEA. Assay used: immunoSEQ multiplex PCR; TCRdb lists only in-frame clones, some missing. The table records about 2 million clones, roughly 95% of them present only once. The TCR originated in a man younger than 30 in good health. This chain uses TRBV29-1 with TRBJ2-1, with D perhaps matching TRBD2 (5 bases). Sequencing was performed on naive CD8+ T cells sorted from blood. DNA of the CDR3: TGCAGCGTTGAGAGAGGGTCCTACAATGAGCAGTTCTTC. The encoded protein is CSVERGSYNEQFF.